This T cell receptor (beta chain) appears in the sequencing data of a study of T cell changes during pregnancy in multiple sclerosis. Germline loops: CDR1 SGHRS, CDR2 YFSETQ. Trimming removed 4 bases at V and 7 bases at J, with 17 bases between. The CDR3 extends over 14 amino acids. Clones were sequenced by immunoSEQ multiplex PCR, and TCRdb holds only the in-frame ones, with some missing. The sample records some 89,000 clones, about 94% being singletons. This receptor was identified in a female donor with multiple sclerosis, enrolled in a pregnancy study. The chain uses TRBV5-1 and TRBJ1-2, with a possible D match to TRBD1 (6 bases). The source material was peripheral blood, sampled in the third trimester of pregnancy. The CDR3 nucleotides are TGCGCCAGCAGCCCCCCGTCTGCGGGGGCTGGCTACACCTTC. Translating gives CASSPPSAGAGYTF.